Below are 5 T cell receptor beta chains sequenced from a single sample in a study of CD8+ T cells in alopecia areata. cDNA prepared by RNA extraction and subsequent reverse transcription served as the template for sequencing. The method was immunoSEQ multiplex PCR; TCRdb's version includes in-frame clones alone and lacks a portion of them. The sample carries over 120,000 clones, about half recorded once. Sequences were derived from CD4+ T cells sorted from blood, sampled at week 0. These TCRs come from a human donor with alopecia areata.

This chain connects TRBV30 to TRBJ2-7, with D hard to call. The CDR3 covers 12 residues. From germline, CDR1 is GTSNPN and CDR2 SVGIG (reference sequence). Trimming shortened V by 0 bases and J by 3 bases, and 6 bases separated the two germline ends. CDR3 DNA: TGTGCCTGGAGTGTTCGGCTCTACGAGCAGTACTTC. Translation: CAWSVRLYEQYF.

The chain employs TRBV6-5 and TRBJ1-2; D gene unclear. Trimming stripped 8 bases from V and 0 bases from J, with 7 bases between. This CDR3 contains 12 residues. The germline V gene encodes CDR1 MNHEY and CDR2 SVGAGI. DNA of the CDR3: TGTGCCAGCGCCGACGCTAACTATGGCTACACCTTC. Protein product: CASADANYGYTF.

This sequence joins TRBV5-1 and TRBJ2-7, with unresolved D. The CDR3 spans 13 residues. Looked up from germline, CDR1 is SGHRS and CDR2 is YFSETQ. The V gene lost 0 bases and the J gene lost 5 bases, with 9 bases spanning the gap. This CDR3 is CASSLGRGNEQYF. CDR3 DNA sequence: TGCGCCAGCAGCTTGGGTCGAGGAAACGAGCAGTACTTC. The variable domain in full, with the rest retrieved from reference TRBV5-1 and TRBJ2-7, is KAGVTQTPRYLIKTRGQQVTLSCSPISGHRSVSWYQQTPGQGLQFLFEYFSETQRNKGNFPGRFSGRQFSNSRSEMNVSTLELGDSALYLCASSLGRGNEQYFGPGTRLTVT.

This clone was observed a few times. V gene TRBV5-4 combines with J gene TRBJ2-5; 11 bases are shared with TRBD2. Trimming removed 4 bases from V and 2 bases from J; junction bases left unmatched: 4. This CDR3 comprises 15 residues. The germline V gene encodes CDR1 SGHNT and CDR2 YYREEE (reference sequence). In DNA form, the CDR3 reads TGTGCCAGCAGCGCCGGACTAGCGGGTCAAGAGACCCAGTACTTC. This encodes CASSAGLAGQETQYF.

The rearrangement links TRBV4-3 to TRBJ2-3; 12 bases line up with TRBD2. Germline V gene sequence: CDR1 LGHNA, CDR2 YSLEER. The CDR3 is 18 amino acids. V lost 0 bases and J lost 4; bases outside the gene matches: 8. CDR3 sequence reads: CASSQEPTSGRGADTQYF. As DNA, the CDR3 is TGCGCCAGCAGCCAAGAACCGACTAGCGGGAGAGGGGCAGATACGCAGTATTTT.